One and the same sample provided the 10 T cell receptor beta chains below, sequenced in a study of T cells in Graves' hyperthyroidism and ophthalmopathy. There were TCR beta CDR3 regions amplified from RNA transcripts. The primer set for the first-round RT-PCR of the TCR CDR3 was HTBI. TCRdb re-called the multiplex PCR reads with MiXCR, one entry per CDR3 protein. The table records about 500,000 distinct CDR3 sequences, 16% of them present only once. Sequencing used blood. These TCRs come from a woman aged 18-29 years with Graves' hyperthyroidism.

This clonotype occurred a few times. The CDR3: CASQRTEAFF. The DNA of the CDR3 is TGTGCCAGCCAACGAACTGAAGCTTTCTTT. The chain has TRBV28 and TRBJ1-1; no clear D. The CDR3 is made up of 10 amino acids. Between the trimmed V and J ends, which lost 8 bases and 5 bases, there was a span of 6 bases. CDR1 and CDR2 (germline): MDHEN, SYDVKM.

This chain links TRBV29-1 with TRBJ1-2; the match to TRBD1 covers 10 bases. This CDR3 region has 16 residues. Germline assignment: CDR1 SQVTM and CDR2 ANQGSEA. V dropped 6 bases and J dropped 3; count of bases not matched to a gene: 13. CDR3 in amino acids: CSVTNLGQGVDYGYTF. The CDR3 DNA reads TGCAGCGTAACTAACCTAGGACAGGGGGTGGACTATGGCTACACCTTC.

This clonotype was counted ten times or more. V usage is TRBV28 and J usage is TRBJ2-7; D uncertain. Germline V gives CDR1 MDHEN, CDR2 SYDVKM. Trimming stripped 6 bases from V and 3 bases from J, with 12 bases between. The CDR3 runs 13 residues. The CDR3 DNA follows: TGTGCCAGCAGCCCAGCACAGAGCTACGAGCAGTACTTC. Encoded protein: CASSPAQSYEQYF.

The V call is TRBV13, the J call TRBJ1-1; D is unresolved. The CDR3 is made up of 13 amino acids. Trimming stripped 1 base from V and 12 bases from J, with 15 bases between. The germline gives CDR1 PRHDT, CDR2 FYEKMQ (reference sequence). CDR3 in DNA: TGTGCCAGCAGCTTAGTTTCGGCGGAACGAACTTTCTTT. Amino acids: CASSLVSAERTFF.

This clonotype was seen more than once but under ten times. In DNA form, the CDR3 reads TGTGCCAGCACCGCCGGGCAGGAGGCCTACAATGAGCAGTTCTTC. It codes for CASTAGQEAYNEQFF. This rearrangement joins TRBV9 to TRBJ2-1; TRBD2 is a possible D gene (5 bases). V was clipped by 6 bases and J by 2 bases, with 15 bases between them. The CDR3 contains 15 residues. Looked up from germline, CDR1 is SGDLS and CDR2 is YYNGEE. Combining the CDR3 with reference TRBV9 and TRBJ2-1 gives the whole variable domain DSGVTQTPKHLITATGQRVTLRCSPRSGDLSVYWYQQSLDQGLQFLIQYYNGEERAKGNILERFSAQQFPDLHSELNLSSLELGDSALYFCASTAGQEAYNEQFFGPGTRLTVL.

This clonotype came up many times. CDR3: CASSLTGLETQYF. DNA of the CDR3: TGCGCCAGCAGTTTGACAGGGCTGGAGACCCAGTACTTC. The gene calls are TRBV10-2 and TRBJ2-5; 7 bases map to TRBD1. Trimming cost V 5 bases and J 5 bases; bases outside gene matches: 5. Germline CDR1 and CDR2: WSHSY and SAAADI. CDR3 size: 13 residues.

In its sample, this clonotype was seen a few times. Since the CDR3 does not end with the conserved phenylalanine or tryptophan, this likely comes from a read error. The rearrangement joins TRBV5-1 to TRBJ1-4; D might be TRBD1 (5 bases). Germline loops: CDR1 SGHRS, CDR2 YFSETQ. V dropped 6 bases and J dropped 0 bases, with 12 bases sitting between them. The CDR3 is 15 amino acids. This CDR3 reads CASTAGGTTNEKLFL. Here the CDR3 DNA reads TGCGCCAGCACTGCTGGGGGGACAACTAATGAAAAACTGTTTCTT.

The genes are TRBV12-5 and TRBJ2-1, with TRBD2 identical over 14 bases. Germline CDR1 reads LGHNT; CDR2 reads FRNRAP. Germline trimming cut 4 bases from V and 15 bases from J; bases unmatched to any gene: 11. The CDR3 runs 15 residues. This chain's CDR3 is CASGYSSGTSGSMFF. The CDR3 DNA is TGTGCTAGTGGTTATTCTTCTGGGACTAGCGGGAGCATGTTCTTC.

Details on this clonotype: Its ends do not fully match the called genes, so a read error is possible. The chain recombines TRBV28 with TRBJ1-5, with TRBD1 as a possible D gene (5 bases). CDR3 size: 16 residues. The germline CDR1 and CDR2 sequences are MDHEN and SYDVKM. DNA of the CDR3: TGTGCCAGCGGTTTTGCGGGGCTTCCTAGCAATCAGCCCCAGCATTTT. Protein: CASGFAGLPSNQPQHF.

This clonotype was picked up a small number of times. This rearrangement joins TRBV24-1 to TRBJ1-2, with D unclear. The CDR3 loop spans 13 amino acids. Germline V gene lookup returns CDR1 KGHDR and CDR2 SFDVKD. The V and J ends lost 3 bases and 4 bases respectively, with 8 bases between them. The CDR3 coding sequence is TGTGCCACCAGTGATCCCAGGACCTATGGCTACACCTTC. It encodes CATSDPRTYGYTF.